Listed here are 21 T cell receptor beta chains from one sample, sequenced in a study of shared clonotypes between healthy human individuals. Sequencing was performed with immunoSEQ multiplex PCR; in TCRdb, only in-frame clones are kept and a portion is missing. This table has around 2.1 million clones, 85% to 95% appearing once. Positively selected for CCR7, the CD45RO-negative cells used as naive CD8 cells excluded terminally differentiated effector memory CD45RA+ cells. The sequenced sample was naive CD8+ T cells from PBMCs. The receptor set was obtained from a man between 18 and 29 years old in good health. Some clones in this sample may be carry-over from other donors' samples.

The chain is built from TRBV6-5 and TRBJ2-1; D is ambiguous. The ends were cut back, 10 bases at V and 5 bases at J, with 9 bases in the middle. CDR3 size: 11 residues. Germline V gene data show CDR1 as MNHEY and CDR2 as SVGAGI. The CDR3 loop reads CATRSNNEQFF. The CDR3 DNA reads TGTGCCACCAGGAGCAACAATGAGCAGTTCTTC.

The V and J genes are TRBV28 and TRBJ2-3; D unclear. Germline lookup yields CDR1 MDHEN and CDR2 SYDVKM. The CDR3 loop spans 15 amino acids. The V and J ends lost 3 bases and 2 bases respectively, with 12 bases between them. CDR3 protein: CASSFLPLDTDTQYF. The DNA for the CDR3 is TGTGCCAGCAGTTTCCTGCCCCTAGACACAGATACGCAGTATTTT.

The genes are TRBV5-4 and TRBJ1-2; D gene uncertain. This CDR3 has 14 residues. CDR1 is SGHNT and CDR2 is YYREEE in the germline V gene (reference sequence). Trimming removed 2 bases at V and 2 bases at J, with 10 bases between. The CDR3, as DNA: TGTGCCAGCAGCTTCCGCGCGCTAAACTATGGCTACACCTTC. Residues: CASSFRALNYGYTF. Full variable domain (remainder filled in from reference TRBV5-4 and TRBJ1-2): ETGVTQSPTHLIKTRGQQVTLRCSSQSGHNTVSWYQQALGQGPQFIFQYYREEENGRGNFPPRFSGLQFPNYSSELNVNALELDDSALYLCASSFRALNYGYTFGSGTRLTVV.

This chain's CDR3 is CARSPLQREETYNEQFF. The CDR3 coding sequence is TGTGCCAGAAGCCCACTCCAGCGGGAGGAAACCTACAATGAGCAGTTCTTC. The J gene is TRBJ2-1, the V gene TRBV5-3; 9 nucleotides agree with TRBD2. TRBV5-3 has ORF status, its function being uncertain. There are 17 residues in the CDR3. J was trimmed by 2 bases and V by 4 bases; bases with no gene match: 10.

The rearrangement uses TRBV5-1 and TRBJ2-1; D might be TRBD1 (6 bases). This CDR3 is 15 amino acids long. Per germline, CDR1 SGHRS and CDR2 YFSETQ. The V end lost 2 bases, the J end lost 5 bases, and 14 bases lay between the germline ends. CDR3 amino acids: CASSFARKGDNEQFF. The CDR3 bases are TGCGCCAGCAGCTTCGCCCGGAAGGGGGACAATGAGCAGTTCTTC.

This clone was observed a handful of times. The chain has TRBV12-5 and TRBJ1-5; D possibly corresponds to TRBD1 (5 bases). This CDR3 has 13 residues. The germline CDR1 and CDR2 sequences are LGHNT and FRNRAP. Trimming stripped 9 bases from V and 1 base from J, with 10 bases between. The CDR3 coding sequence is TGTGCTAGCGCGGAGGGGAGCAATCAGCCCCAGCATTTT. It encodes CASAEGSNQPQHF.

J is TRBJ2-1 and V is TRBV6-5, with a possible D match to TRBD2 (5 bases). The CDR3 contains 15 residues. V dropped 5 bases and J dropped 0 bases, with 11 bases sitting between them. Germline CDR1 is MNHEY and CDR2 is SVGAGI. The CDR3 DNA reads as TGTGCCAGCAGTCGGACTCAGAGCTCCTACAATGAGCAGTTCTTC. Translated: CASSRTQSSYNEQFF.

The genes are TRBV15 and TRBJ1-5, with 7 bases aligning to TRBD1. Germline CDR1 and CDR2: LNHNV and YYDKDF (reference sequence). With 0 bases clipped from V and 4 bases from J, the junction kept 12 bases outside the gene matches. This CDR3 comprises 18 residues. CDR3 residues: CATSRDPRGSPPNQPQHF. CDR3 sequence (DNA): TGTGCCACCAGCAGAGATCCCAGGGGGAGTCCACCTAATCAGCCCCAGCATTTT.

CDR3 DNA sequence: TGCAGTGCGATACCAACGTACGAGCAGTACTTC. This codes for CSAIPTYEQYF. The V and J genes are TRBV20-1 and TRBJ2-7; D is undetermined. The germline gives CDR1 DFQATT, CDR2 SNEGSKA (reference sequence). V was trimmed by 6 bases and J by 4 bases, leaving 10 bases between them. This CDR3 comprises 11 residues.

The V gene is TRBV21-1, the J gene TRBJ2-3. TRBV21-1 is an annotated pseudogene. The CDR3 loop spans 17 amino acids. The CDR3 here is CASSRIRKNHGTDTQYF. The CDR3 DNA sequence: TGTGCCAGCAGCCGGATTAGGAAGAATCATGGCACAGATACGCAGTATTTT.

The chain employs TRBV4-1 and TRBJ2-1; D perhaps matches TRBD2 (6 bases). V was shortened by 4 bases and J by 8 bases, with 6 bases between the two germline ends. The CDR3 loop spans 11 amino acids. The V gene's germline CDR1 is MGHRA and CDR2 YSYEKL. The chain's CDR3 is CASSRGDEQFF. The CDR3 bases are TGCGCCAGCAGCCGGGGGGATGAGCAGTTCTTC.

The chain combines TRBV15 with TRBJ1-1, with 7 bases lining up with TRBD1. Looked up from germline, CDR1 is LNHNV and CDR2 is YYDKDF (reference sequence). Unmatched junction bases numbered 6, after V lost 4 bases and J lost 1 base. The CDR3 consists of 15 residues. The CDR3 DNA reads TGTGCCACCAGCAAAAGACAGGGACGGAACACTGAAGCTTTCTTT. This encodes CATSKRQGRNTEAFF.

Note on this clone: The same CDR3 can be traced to other DNA sequences in this sample. V usage is TRBV29-1 and J usage is TRBJ2-7, with 7 bases aligning to TRBD1. Germline V gives CDR1 SQVTM, CDR2 ANQGSEA. Germline trimming cut 5 bases from V and 0 bases from J; bases unmatched to any gene: 4. There are 13 residues in the CDR3. The CDR3 DNA reads TGCAGCGTTATGACAGGGTCCTCCTACGAGCAGTACTTC. Protein sequence: CSVMTGSSYEQYF.

In this sample, this clone turned up once. The chain joins TRBV27 to TRBJ2-7; no reliable D call. Germline V lookup: CDR1 MNHEY, CDR2 SMNVEV (reference sequence). Trimming shortened V by 10 bases and J by 0 bases, and 16 bases separated the two germline ends. CDR3 length: 14 amino acids. The CDR3 protein is CAIQPGPNSYEQYF. The CDR3 DNA reads as TGTGCCATCCAACCGGGTCCGAACTCCTACGAGCAGTACTTC.

The chain joins TRBV29-1 to TRBJ1-2; 7 nucleotides match TRBD1. The CDR3 runs 13 residues. V was clipped by 7 bases and J by 7 bases; unmatched bases: 12. Germline V gene lookup returns CDR1 SQVTM and CDR2 ANQGSEA. This CDR3 is CSAQGGTARGYTF. The CDR3 DNA reads TGCAGCGCCCAGGGCGGGACAGCCCGTGGCTACACCTTC.

The sample holds one count of this clone. This chain links TRBV15 with TRBJ2-7; 7 bases match TRBD2. There are 14 residues in the CDR3. The trim removed 5 bases at V and 0 bases at J, leaving 4 bases unmatched. Germline assignment: CDR1 LNHNV and CDR2 YYDKDF (reference sequence). CDR3 residues: CATSAGGSSYEQYF. In nucleotides, the CDR3 is TGTGCCACCAGCGCCGGGGGGAGCTCCTACGAGCAGTACTTC.

This rearrangement joins TRBV7-8 to TRBJ1-5, with D tentatively TRBD1 (6 bases). This CDR3 has 16 residues. The germline V gene encodes CDR1 SGHVS and CDR2 FQNEAQ. Trimming took off 1 base at V and 4 bases at J, with 14 bases between the two ends. The DNA for the CDR3 is TGTGCCAGCAGCTTAGGGACCGGGACATATAATCAGCCCCAGCATTTT. Translated, it gives CASSLGTGTYNQPQHF.

The gene calls are TRBV2 and TRBJ2-7; TRBD2 is a possible D gene (6 bases). V was shortened by 6 bases and J by 3 bases, with 18 bases between the two germline ends. The germline V gene encodes CDR1 SNHLY and CDR2 FYNNEI. This CDR3 has 15 residues. The CDR3, as DNA: TGTGCCAGCAGAACCGGGGCTAGCGCATTCTACGAGCAGTACTTC. It specifies CASRTGASAFYEQYF.

The J gene is TRBJ1-5, the V gene TRBV27; TRBD1 agrees at 9 bases. The V and J ends lost 6 bases and 5 bases, in that order; junction bases with no gene match: 5. The germline CDR1 and CDR2 sequences are MNHEY and SMNVEV (reference sequence). The CDR3 has 14 amino acids. The DNA for the CDR3 is TGTGCCAGCAGAATCCGGGACAGGGATCAGCCCCAGCATTTT. Translating gives CASRIRDRDQPQHF.

V is TRBV5-4 and J is TRBJ2-1, with 13 bases matching TRBD2. V trimming: 1 base; J trimming: 6 bases; junction bases outside the gene matches: 13. The CDR3 sequence is 19 residues long. Germline values: CDR1 SGHNT, CDR2 YYREEE (reference sequence). The CDR3 nucleotides are TGTGCCAGCAGCTTGTTACTAGCGGGAGGGCCGGGAGAGGGCAATGAGCAGTTCTTC. It codes for CASSLLLAGGPGEGNEQFF.

The chain uses TRBV27 and TRBJ2-7, with 8 bases identical to TRBD1. Trimming cost V 4 bases and J 7 bases; bases outside gene matches: 6. Germline assignment: CDR1 MNHEY and CDR2 SMNVEV (reference sequence). The CDR3 is 13 amino acids. The CDR3 DNA reads TGTGCCAGCAGTTGGACAGGGATGATGGAGCAGTACTTC. Its translation is CASSWTGMMEQYF.